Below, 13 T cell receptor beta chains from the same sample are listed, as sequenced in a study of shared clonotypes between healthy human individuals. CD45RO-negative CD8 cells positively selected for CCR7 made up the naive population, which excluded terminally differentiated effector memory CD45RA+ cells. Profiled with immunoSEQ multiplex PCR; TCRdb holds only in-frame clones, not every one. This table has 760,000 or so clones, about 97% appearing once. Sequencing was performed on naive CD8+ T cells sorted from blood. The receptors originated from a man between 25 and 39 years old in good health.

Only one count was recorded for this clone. The CDR3 DNA reads as TGCAGCGTGACGGACTTCTCCTACGAGCAGTACTTC. Protein sequence: CSVTDFSYEQYF. The chain has TRBV29-1 and TRBJ2-7; TRBD2 is a possible D gene (5 bases). Trimming removed 6 bases from V and 0 bases from J, with 9 bases in between. The germline CDR1 and CDR2 sequences are SQVTM and ANQGSEA. The CDR3 covers 12 residues.

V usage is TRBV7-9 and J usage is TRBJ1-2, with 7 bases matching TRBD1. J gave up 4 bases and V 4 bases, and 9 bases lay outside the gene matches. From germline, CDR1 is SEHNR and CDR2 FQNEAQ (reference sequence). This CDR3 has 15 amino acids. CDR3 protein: CASSSGQNRFYGYTF. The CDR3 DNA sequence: TGTGCCAGCAGCTCGGGACAGAACCGATTCTATGGCTACACCTTC.

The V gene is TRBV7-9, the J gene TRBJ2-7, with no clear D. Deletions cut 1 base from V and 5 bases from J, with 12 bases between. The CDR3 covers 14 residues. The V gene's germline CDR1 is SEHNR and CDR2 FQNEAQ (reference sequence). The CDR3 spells CASSLELLPHEQYF. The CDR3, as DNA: TGTGCCAGCAGCTTAGAGCTTTTACCCCACGAGCAGTACTTC.

The CDR3 reads CASSLPGQVNTEAFF. CDR3 DNA: TGCGCCAGCAGCCTACCGGGACAGGTGAACACTGAAGCTTTCTTT. The chain has TRBV4-1 and TRBJ1-1, with 8 bases matching TRBD1. Trimming took 4 bases from V and 0 from J; bases not matched to a gene: 4. The CDR3 spans 15 residues. Germline assignment: CDR1 MGHRA and CDR2 YSYEKL.

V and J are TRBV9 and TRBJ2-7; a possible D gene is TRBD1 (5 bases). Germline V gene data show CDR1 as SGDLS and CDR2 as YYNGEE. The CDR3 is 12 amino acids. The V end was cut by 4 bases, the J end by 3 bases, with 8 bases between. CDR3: CASSTTDYEQYF. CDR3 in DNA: TGTGCCAGCAGCACGACAGACTACGAGCAGTACTTC.

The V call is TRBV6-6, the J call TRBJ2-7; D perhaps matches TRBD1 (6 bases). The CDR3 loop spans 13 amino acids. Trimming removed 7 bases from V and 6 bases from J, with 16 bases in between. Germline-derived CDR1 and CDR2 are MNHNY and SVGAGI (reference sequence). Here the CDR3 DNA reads TGTGCCAGCACCCCACAGGGTTCCGTCGAGCAGTACTTC. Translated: CASTPQGSVEQYF.

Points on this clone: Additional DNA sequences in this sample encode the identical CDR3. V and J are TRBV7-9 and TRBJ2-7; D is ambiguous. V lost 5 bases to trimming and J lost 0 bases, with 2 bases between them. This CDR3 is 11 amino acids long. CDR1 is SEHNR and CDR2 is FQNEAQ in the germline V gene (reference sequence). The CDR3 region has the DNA TGTGCCAGCAGCGGCTCCTACGAGCAGTACTTC. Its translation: CASSGSYEQYF.

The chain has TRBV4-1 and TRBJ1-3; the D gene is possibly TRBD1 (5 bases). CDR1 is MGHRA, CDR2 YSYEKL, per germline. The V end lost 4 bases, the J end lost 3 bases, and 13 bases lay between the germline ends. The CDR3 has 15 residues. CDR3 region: CASSPQGFGGNTIYF. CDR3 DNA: TGCGCCAGCAGCCCTCAGGGTTTCGGTGGAAACACCATATATTTT.

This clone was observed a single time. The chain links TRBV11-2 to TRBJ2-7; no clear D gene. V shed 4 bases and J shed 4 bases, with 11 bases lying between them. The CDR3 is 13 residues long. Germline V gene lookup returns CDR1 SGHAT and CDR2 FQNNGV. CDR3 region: CASSSILLYEQYF. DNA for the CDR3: TGTGCCAGCAGCTCCATCCTTCTTTACGAGCAGTACTTC.

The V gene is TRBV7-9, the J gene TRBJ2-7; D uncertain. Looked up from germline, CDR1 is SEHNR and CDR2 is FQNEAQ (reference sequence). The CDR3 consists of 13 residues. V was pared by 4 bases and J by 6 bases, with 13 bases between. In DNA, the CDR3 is TGTGCCAGCAGCTCGATTTTTGGAAGCGAGCAGTACTTC. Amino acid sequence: CASSSIFGSEQYF.

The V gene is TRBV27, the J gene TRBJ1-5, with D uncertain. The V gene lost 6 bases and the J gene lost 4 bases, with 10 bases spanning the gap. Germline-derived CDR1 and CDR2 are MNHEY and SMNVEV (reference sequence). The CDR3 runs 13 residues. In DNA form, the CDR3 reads TGTGCCAGCAGGGACGGGTTGAATCAGCCCCAGCATTTT. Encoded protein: CASRDGLNQPQHF.

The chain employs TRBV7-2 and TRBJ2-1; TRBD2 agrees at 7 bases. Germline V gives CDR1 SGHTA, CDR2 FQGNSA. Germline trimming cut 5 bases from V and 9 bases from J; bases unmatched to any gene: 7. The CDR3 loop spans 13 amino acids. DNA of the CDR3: TGTGCCAGCAGCGAGACTAGCCAGCCTGAGCAGTTCTTC. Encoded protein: CASSETSQPEQFF. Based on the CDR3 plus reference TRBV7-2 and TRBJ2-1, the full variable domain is GAGVSQSPSNKVTEKGKDVELRCDPISGHTALYWYRQSLGQGLEFLIYFQGNSAPDKSGLPSDRFSAERTGGSVSTLTIQRTQQEDSAVYLCASSETSQPEQFFGPGTRLTVL.

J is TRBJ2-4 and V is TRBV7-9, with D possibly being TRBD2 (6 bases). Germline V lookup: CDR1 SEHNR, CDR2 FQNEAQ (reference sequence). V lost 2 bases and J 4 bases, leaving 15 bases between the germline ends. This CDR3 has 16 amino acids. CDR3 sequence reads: CASSLIGGEDKNIQYF. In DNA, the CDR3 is TGTGCCAGCAGCTTAATTGGAGGGGAAGATAAAAACATTCAGTACTTC.